The clone carrying this T cell receptor beta chain was recorded only once. This entry is derived from a study of T cell changes during pregnancy in multiple sclerosis. The CDR3 is 13 amino acids. TCRdb's copy holds only in-frame clones and misses some; the assay was immunoSEQ multiplex PCR. The data hold over 30,000 clones, with around 90% observed a single time. The material sequenced was CD4+ T cells from peripheral blood mononuclear cells, taken in the third trimester of pregnancy. This chain joins TRBV21-1 and TRBJ2-1; the tabulated D call, TRBD1, remains unverified against the DNA. TRBV21-1 is annotated as a pseudogene. The clonotype was recovered from a female donor in good health, enrolled as a control in a pregnancy study. The CDR3 nucleotides are TGTGCCAGCATCCAAAGGGGAATCAATGAGCAGTTCTTC. It translates to CASIQRGINEQFF.